The T cell receptor (beta chain) described here comes from a study of shared clonotypes between healthy human individuals. The CDR3 sequence is 15 residues long. Germline V lookup: CDR1 SGHRS, CDR2 YFSETQ. The V segment lost 1 base and the J segment 7 bases; nucleotides outside the gene matches: 7. Original analysis: ImmunoSEQ gave junction-only sequences without quality scores, so filtering differed. Data came from immunoSEQ multiplex PCR; TCRdb stores just in-frame clones and leaves some out. V and J calls plus clone size are reproduced from that table; the DNA served to infer D and trimming. The data show some 2 million clones, about 94% seen once. Terminally differentiated effector memory CD45RA+ cells were left out of the naive CD8 fraction, which was CD45RO-negative and positively selected for CCR7.

The sequence was obtained from a man aged 18-30 years in good health. Sequenced input: naive CD8+ T cells sorted from blood. The J gene is TRBJ2-1, the V gene TRBV5-1; 8 bases align to TRBD1. In nucleotides, the CDR3 is TGCGCCAGCAGCTTGATAACCAGGGGGCCGAATGAGCAGTTCTTC. It codes for CASSLITRGPNEQFF.